This T cell receptor (beta chain) was documented in a study of response to subunit inactivated influenza vaccine. Findings of the study overall: Only a handful of new T cells, the authors suggested, are recruited with each seasonal influenza vaccination.

TCRdb passed the RT-PCR reads through MiXCR, listing each CDR3 protein once. The data contain 650,000 to 800,000 distinct CDR3 sequences, less than 20% of them singletons. This clonotype was recorded at least ten times. Its matching antigen is unknown. With V trimmed by 0 bases and J by 2 bases, 14 bases remained unmatched. The CDR3 has 19 residues. Germline-derived CDR1 and CDR2 are SGHRS and YFSETQ. The specimen was PBMCs from blood, collected about 5 days after vaccination. V is TRBV5-1 and J is TRBJ2-3; TRBD1 matches at 8 bases. This clonotype was sampled from a man aged 50-60 years who received an inactivated influenza vaccine. CDR3 nucleotides: TGCGCCAGCAGCTTGGGGGGACGTCGACAGGGGAAAAACACAGATACGCAGTATTTT. Amino acids: CASSLGGRRQGKNTDTQYF. Variable domain in full (rest from reference TRBV5-1 and TRBJ2-3): KAGVTQTPRYLIKTRGQQVTLSCSPISGHRSVSWYQQTPGQGLQFLFEYFSETQRNKGNFPGRFSGRQFSNSRSEMNVSTLELGDSALYLCASSLGGRRQGKNTDTQYFGPGTRLTVL.